This T cell receptor (beta chain) emerged from a study of vaccination effects on CD4 cells after COVID-19. Study-wide context: All study participants received two doses of BNT162b2 or mRNA-1273 vaccine. A couple of convalescent patients were sampled 16 days and one week before vaccination.

Clones were read by immunoSEQ multiplex PCR, and TCRdb kept only the in-frame ones, dropping some. The sample records tens of thousands of clones, approximately 72% being singletons. The germline gives CDR1 MNHNY, CDR2 SVGAGI (reference sequence). The ends were cut back, 6 bases at V and 0 bases at J, with 12 bases in the middle. This CDR3 region has 16 residues. In the case of this clone: What it binds is not known.

Antigen-specific CD4+ T cells were first expanded with viral peptide pools by the ViraFEST assay and only then sequenced. After around ten days in culture, the CD4+ T cells were isolated. This person caught SARS-CoV-2 sometime from March to December 2020, and PCR testing confirmed the infection. The TCR was taken from a human donor who had a prior SARS-CoV-2 infection. The sequencing used CD4+ T cells from PBMCs cultured with a peptide pool, collected before COVID-19 vaccination. V is TRBV6-6 and J is TRBJ1-6; D remains ambiguous. CDR3 sequence: CASRASVSSYNSPLHF. In DNA form, the CDR3 reads TGTGCCAGCAGGGCCTCAGTTAGCTCCTATAATTCACCCCTCCACTTT.